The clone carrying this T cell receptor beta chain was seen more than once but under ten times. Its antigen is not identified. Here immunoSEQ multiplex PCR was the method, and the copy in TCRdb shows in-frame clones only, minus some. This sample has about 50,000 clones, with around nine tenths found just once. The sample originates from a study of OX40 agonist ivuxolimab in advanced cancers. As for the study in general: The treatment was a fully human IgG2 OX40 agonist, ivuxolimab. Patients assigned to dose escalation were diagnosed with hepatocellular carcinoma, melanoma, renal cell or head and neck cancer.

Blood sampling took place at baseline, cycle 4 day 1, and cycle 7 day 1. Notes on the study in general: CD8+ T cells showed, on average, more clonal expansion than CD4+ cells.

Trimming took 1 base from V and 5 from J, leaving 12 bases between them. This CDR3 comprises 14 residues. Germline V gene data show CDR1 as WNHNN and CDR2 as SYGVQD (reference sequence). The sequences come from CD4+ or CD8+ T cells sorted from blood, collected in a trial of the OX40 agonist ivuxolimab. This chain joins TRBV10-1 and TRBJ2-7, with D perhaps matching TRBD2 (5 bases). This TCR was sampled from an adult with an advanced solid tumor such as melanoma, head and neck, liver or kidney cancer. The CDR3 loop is CASSELGSRNEQYF. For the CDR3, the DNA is TGCGCCAGCAGTGAGTTAGGGAGCAGAAACGAGCAGTACTTC.